This record looks at one T cell receptor (beta chain) sequence and its context. The record originates from a study of blood T cell repertoires in COVID-19. Study in general: Both acute and convalescent COVID-19 samples were obtained from the United States, Italy and Spain. Sample material is recorded as cDNA or gDNA derived from T cells, B-cell-depleted T cells, or PBMCs.

V shed 2 bases and J shed 6 bases, with 11 bases lying between them. The germline CDR1 and CDR2 sequences are GTSNPN and SVGIG (reference sequence). There are 13 residues in the CDR3. Libraries were prepared by immunoSEQ multiplex PCR; TCRdb keeps only in-frame clonotypes and omits some of them. The profile shows more than 70,000 clones, around 84% of them singletons. The clonotype was recovered from a woman in her 70s with acute or convalescent COVID-19. The specimen sequenced was peripheral blood. The chain recombines TRBV30 with TRBJ1-5; D not certain. The CDR3 region has the DNA TGTGCCTGGAGTTATCGGGGTTCTCAGCCCCAGCATTTT. Amino acid sequence: CAWSYRGSQPQHF.